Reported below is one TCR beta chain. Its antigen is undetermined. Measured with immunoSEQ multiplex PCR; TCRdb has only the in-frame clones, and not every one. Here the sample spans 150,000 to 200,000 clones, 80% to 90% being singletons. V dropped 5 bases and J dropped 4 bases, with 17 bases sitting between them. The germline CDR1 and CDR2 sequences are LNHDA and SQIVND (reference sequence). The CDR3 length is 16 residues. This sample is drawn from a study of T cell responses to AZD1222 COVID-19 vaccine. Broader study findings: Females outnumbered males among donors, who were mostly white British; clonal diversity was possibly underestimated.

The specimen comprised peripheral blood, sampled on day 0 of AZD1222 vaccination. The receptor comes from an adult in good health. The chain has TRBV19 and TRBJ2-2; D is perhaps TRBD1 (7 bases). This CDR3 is CASSYGRGEFTGELFF. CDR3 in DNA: TGTGCCAGTAGTTACGGCAGGGGGGAGTTCACCGGGGAGCTGTTTTTT.